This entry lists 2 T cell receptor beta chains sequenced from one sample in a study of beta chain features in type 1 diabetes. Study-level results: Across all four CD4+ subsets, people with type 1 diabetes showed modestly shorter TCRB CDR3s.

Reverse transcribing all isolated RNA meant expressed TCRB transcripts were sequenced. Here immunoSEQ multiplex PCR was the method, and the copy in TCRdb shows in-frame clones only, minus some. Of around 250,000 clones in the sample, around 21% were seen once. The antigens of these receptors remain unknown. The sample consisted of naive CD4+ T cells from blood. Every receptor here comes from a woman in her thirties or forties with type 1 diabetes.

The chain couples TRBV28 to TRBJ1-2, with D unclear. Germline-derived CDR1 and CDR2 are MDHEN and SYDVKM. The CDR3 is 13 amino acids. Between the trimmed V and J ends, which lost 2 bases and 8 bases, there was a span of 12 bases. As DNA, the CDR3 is TGTGCCAGCAGTTTAGGAGGATATGGCGGCTACACCTTC. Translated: CASSLGGYGGYTF.

CDR3 amino acids: CASSLRTSGDNEQFF. The DNA for the CDR3 is TGTGCCAGCAGCTTACGCACTAGCGGGGACAATGAGCAGTTCTTC. The chain carries TRBV7-3 and TRBJ2-1, with 10 bases identical to TRBD2. CDR3 length: 15 amino acids. Germline CDR1 SGHTA, CDR2 FQGTGA. Trimming cost V 2 bases and J 5 bases; bases outside gene matches: 3.